These T cell receptor beta chains were read from a single sample in a study of blood T cell dynamics during melanoma immunotherapy. Sequencing was performed with immunoSEQ multiplex PCR; in TCRdb, only in-frame clones are kept and a portion is missing. The sample holds thousands of clones, nearly 90% seen once. This sample comprised blood, obtained from a patient treated with checkpoint blockade. All receptors come from a human donor with melanoma. The CDR3 runs from the conserved cysteine through the conserved F or W. A D gene is named only where the DNA matches it firmly. Clone size is stated in some rows and not others, as once, few, many or a class when expanded.

cdr3_aa cdr3_nt v_call d_call clone_size j_call
CAWGPQGYEQYF TGTGCCTGGGGCCCACAGGGGTACGAGCAGTACTTC TRBV30 TRBD1 NA TRBJ2-7
CASSLGQGGTGELFF TGTGCCAGTAGTCTGGGACAGGGGGGCACCGGGGAGCTGTTTTTT TRBV19 TRBD1 NA TRBJ2-2
CASSDSASASGYTF TGTGCCAGCAGTGACTCCGCCAGTGCCTCTGGCTACACCTTC TRBV6-4 NA few TRBJ1-2
CASSLNGGGSYNEQFF TGCGCCAGCAGCTTGAATGGCGGGGGCTCCTACAATGAGCAGTTCTTC TRBV5-1 TRBD2 NA TRBJ2-1
CASSLVAGGTYEQYF TGCGCCAGCAGCTTGGTGGCGGGGGGGACCTACGAGCAGTACTTC TRBV5-1 TRBD2 once TRBJ2-7
CASSRGTGYHEQYF TGTGCCAGCAGCCGCGGGACAGGGTACCACGAGCAGTACTTC TRBV7-2 TRBD1 NA TRBJ2-7
CASRTRDRGPDNEKLFF TGTGCCAGCAGGACCCGGGACAGGGGACCTGATAATGAAAAACTGTTTTTT TRBV11-3 TRBD1 NA TRBJ1-4
CASSFGTGLRETQYF TGTGCCAGCAGCTTCGGGACAGGGCTTCGGGAGACCCAGTACTTC TRBV5-6 TRBD1 NA TRBJ2-5
CASSLAASSYNEQFF TGCGCCAGCAGCTTGGCTGCGAGCTCCTACAATGAGCAGTTCTTC TRBV5-1 NA NA TRBJ2-1
CASSPPPGRTEQFF TGTGCCAGCAGCCCCCCCCCGGGACGCACTGAGCAGTTCTTC TRBV9 NA NA TRBJ2-1
CASRSGTEVTGELFF TGTGCCAGCAGATCCGGGACAGAAGTCACCGGGGAGCTGTTTTTT TRBV2 TRBD1 NA TRBJ2-2
CAVSLGAGYTF TGTGCCGTCTCTCTGGGTGCGGGCTACACCTTC TRBV30 NA NA TRBJ1-2
CASSYGPGVNPEAFF TGTGCCAGCAGTTACGGCCCAGGGGTGAACCCTGAAGCTTTCTTT TRBV6-5 NA NA TRBJ1-1
CASSPRDSKGGIQYF TGTGCCAGCAGCCCCCGGGACTCGAAGGGGGGCATTCAGTACTTC TRBV7-2 NA NA TRBJ2-4
CASSGTGGEAFF TGTGCCAGCTCGGGGACAGGGGGTGAAGCTTTCTTT TRBV18 TRBD1 NA TRBJ1-1
CASSERTGKGSYEQYF TGTGCCAGCAGCGAGAGGACGGGAAAGGGGTCCTACGAGCAGTACTTC TRBV13 NA NA TRBJ2-7
CASSERRLAGYETQYF TGTGCCAGCAGTGAAAGGAGACTAGCGGGGTATGAGACCCAGTACTTC TRBV6-1 TRBD2 NA TRBJ2-5
CASSLEVSGTNNQPQHF TGTGCCAGCAGCTTAGAGGTGTCGGGCACGAACAATCAGCCCCAGCATTTT TRBV7-9 NA NA TRBJ1-5
CASSPGVRPYEQYF TGTGCCAGCAGTCCCGGGGTCCGCCCCTACGAGCAGTACTTC TRBV28 NA NA TRBJ2-7
CASRFGTGGYTF TGTGCCAGCAGGTTCGGGACGGGGGGCTACACCTTC TRBV5-6 NA NA TRBJ1-2
CASSILGTRTSGARGDEQFF TGTGCCAGCAGTATACTGGGGACCCGGACTAGCGGGGCTAGGGGCGATGAGCAGTTCTTC TRBV27 TRBD2 NA TRBJ2-1
CASSEPGYEQYF TGTGCCAGCAGTGAACCAGGTTACGAGCAGTACTTC TRBV25-1 NA NA TRBJ2-7
CAGQSTDTQYF TGTGCCGGACAGTCCACAGATACGCAGTATTTT TRBV6-1 NA NA TRBJ2-3
CASSPLAIAGANEQFF TGTGCCAGCAGCCCCTTAGCTATAGCGGGAGCCAATGAGCAGTTCTTC TRBV5-6 TRBD2 NA TRBJ2-1
CAIRETGNTGELFF TGTGCCATCAGAGAGACAGGGAACACCGGGGAGCTGTTTTTT TRBV10-3 NA NA TRBJ2-2
CASTPGDEQFF TGTGCCAGCACCCCAGGGGATGAGCAGTTCTTC TRBV28 NA NA TRBJ2-1
CASSPDYSEQYF TGTGCCAGCTCACCCGACTACTCCGAGCAGTACTTC TRBV18 NA NA TRBJ2-7
CASSLAAYNEQFF TGTGCCAGCAGTCTAGCGGCCTACAATGAGCAGTTCTTC TRBV28 TRBD2 NA TRBJ2-1